Here is one T cell receptor beta chain with its context. Antigen specificity is unknown. The germline CDR1 and CDR2 sequences are MNHEY and SMNVEV (reference sequence). The CDR3 has 15 amino acids. Trimming cost V 4 bases and J 2 bases, with 14 bases left between them. This specimen comes from a study of CD8 T cells in ankylosing spondylitis. Study-wide results and limits: What appeared characteristic of ankylosing spondylitis blood was a TCR beta motif of eight highly homologous variants. Disease-linked clones, CD8+, were relatively rare in peripheral blood. Matched ankylosing spondylitis synovial fluid reportedly showed significant enrichment of disease-linked clones.

The TCR beta libraries were generated through quantitative 5'-RACE incorporating molecular barcodes. TCRdb redid the calling of the 5' RACE reads with MiXCR, one entry per CDR3 protein. The sample includes about 100,000 distinct CDR3 sequences, less than 25% of them seen just once. Source material: synovial fluid, either unsorted or a sorted T cell fraction (not recorded which). The receptor was isolated from a male donor with ankylosing spondylitis. The V call is TRBV27, the J call TRBJ2-5; D is unclear. CDR3 bases: TGTGCCAGCAGTTCAAGGGTACAGTGGCAAGAGACCCAGTACTTC. It yields the protein CASSSRVQWQETQYF.